This TCR beta chain is drawn from a study of cytomegalovirus exposure and HLA in healthy donors. Study-wide results and caveats: Cytomegalovirus association was assigned to 170 or so TCR beta chains.

V lost 3 bases to trimming and J lost 1 base; unmatched junction nucleotides: 3. This CDR3 contains 14 residues. CDR1 is SGHRS, CDR2 YFSETQ, per germline. Of note for this clone: Antigen specificity is unknown. Within the sample, other DNA sequences also encode this same CDR3.

The PCR used 60 Vbeta and 13 Jbeta primers. Sequenced by immunoSEQ multiplex PCR; TCRdb stores in-frame clones only, minus some. The sample has about 170,000 clones. This receptor was identified in an older woman in good health and CMV-seronegative. The chain joins TRBV5-1 to TRBJ1-1; 7 nucleotides match TRBD1. The sample taken for sequencing was PBMCs. The CDR3 DNA reads as TGCGCCAGCAGCTCCCGGACAGGGAACACTGAAGCTTTCTTT. Translating gives CASSSRTGNTEAFF.